The T cell receptor (beta chain) under discussion was sequenced for a study of cytomegalovirus exposure and HLA in healthy donors. Whole-study results and caveats: A later analysis by the authors found several of the most significant clusters apparently linked to common viral pathogens. Among donors in an Asian-associated ancestry cluster, a later analysis reportedly found fewer N-insertions than the roughly 650-donor mean. Per published accounts, TCR beta sequences correctly predicted the HLA-A and HLA-B alleles of most subjects.

On this clone: Antigen specificity is unknown.

The PCR employed 60 Vbeta primers together with 13 Jbeta primers. Using immunoSEQ multiplex PCR, the repertoire was profiled, and TCRdb retains in-frame clones only, with some absent. Of around 150,000 clones detected, about four fifths appear once; the ten largest clones hold around 8%. The germline CDR1 and CDR2 sequences are SGHRS and YFSETQ. V was cut by 0 bases and J by 8 bases, with 17 bases left in between. The CDR3 has 16 residues. The chain links TRBV5-1 to TRBJ1-4; possibly TRBD1 for D (5 bases). Sample: PBMCs. The sequence derives from a male donor in good health and CMV-seropositive. The CDR3 region has the DNA TGCGCCAGCAGCTTGGGGGAGGGACTGTCTTCGGAAAAACTGTTTTTT. It codes for CASSLGEGLSSEKLFF.